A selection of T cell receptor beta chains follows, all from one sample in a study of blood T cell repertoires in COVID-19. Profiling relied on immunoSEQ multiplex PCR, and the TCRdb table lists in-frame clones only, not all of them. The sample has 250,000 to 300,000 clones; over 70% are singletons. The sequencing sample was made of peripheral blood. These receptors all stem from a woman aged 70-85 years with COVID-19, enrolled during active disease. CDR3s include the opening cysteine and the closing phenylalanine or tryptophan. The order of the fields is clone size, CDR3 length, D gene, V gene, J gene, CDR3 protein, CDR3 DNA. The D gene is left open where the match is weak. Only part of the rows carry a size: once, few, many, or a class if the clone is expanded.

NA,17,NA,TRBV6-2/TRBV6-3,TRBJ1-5,CASSYGRGSLSNQPQHF,TGTGCCAGCAGTTACGGAAGGGGTTCTTTGAGCAATCAGCCCCAGCATTTT
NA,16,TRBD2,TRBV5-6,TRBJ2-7,CASSFLLAGASDEQYF,TGTGCCAGCAGCTTTCTTTTAGCGGGAGCTAGTGACGAGCAGTACTTC
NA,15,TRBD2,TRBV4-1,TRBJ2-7,CASSPQRERTYEQYF,TGCGCCAGCAGCCCCCAGCGGGAGAGGACCTACGAGCAGTACTTC
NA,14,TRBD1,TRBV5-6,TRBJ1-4,CASSGGTGLRKLFF,TGTGCCAGCAGCGGCGGGACAGGGCTACGAAAACTGTTTTTT
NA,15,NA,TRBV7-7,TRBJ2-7,CASSSSTGRSYEQYF,TGTGCTAGCAGCTCCAGTACAGGCCGGTCCTACGAGCAGTACTTC
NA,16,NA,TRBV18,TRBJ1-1,CASSPPAGKLNTEAFF,TGTGCCAGCTCACCACCGGCCGGGAAACTAAACACTGAAGCTTTCTTT
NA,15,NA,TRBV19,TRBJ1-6,CASSQRGIEASPLHF,TGTGCCAGTAGTCAACGGGGTATTGAGGCTTCACCCCTCCACTTT
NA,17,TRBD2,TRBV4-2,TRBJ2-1,CASSQDYRNSGRDEQFF,TGTGCCAGCAGCCAAGACTATAGGAATAGCGGGAGGGATGAGCAGTTCTTC
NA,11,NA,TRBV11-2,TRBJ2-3,CASSSLDTQYF,TGTGCCAGCAGCTCCTTGGATACGCAGTATTTT
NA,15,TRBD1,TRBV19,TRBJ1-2,CASTPGQARNYGYTF,TGTGCCAGTACCCCGGGACAGGCGAGGAACTATGGCTACACCTTC
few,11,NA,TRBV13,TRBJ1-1,CASSLDGEAFF,TGTGCCAGCAGCCTCGACGGGGAAGCTTTCTTT
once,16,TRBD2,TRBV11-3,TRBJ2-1,CASSLAGGFSYNEQFF,TGTGCCAGCAGCTTAGCGGGAGGGTTTTCCTACAATGAGCAGTTCTTC
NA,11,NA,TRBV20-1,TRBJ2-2,CSASSAGELFF,TGCAGTGCTAGTTCGGCCGGGGAGCTGTTTTTT
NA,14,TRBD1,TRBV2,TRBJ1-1,CASRTGSGLGEAFF,TGTGCCAGCAGGACAGGGTCAGGGCTCGGTGAAGCTTTCTTT
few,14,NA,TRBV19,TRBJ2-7,CASSVPGRSYEQYF,TGTGCCAGTAGTGTACCAGGGCGCTCCTACGAGCAGTACTTC
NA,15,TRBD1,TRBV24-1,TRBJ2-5,CATSDSGQGVETQYF,TGTGCCACCAGTGATTCCGGACAGGGGGTTGAGACCCAGTACTTC
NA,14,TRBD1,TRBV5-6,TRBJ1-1,CASSQQGQNTEAFF,TGTGCCAGCAGCCAACAGGGGCAGAACACTGAAGCTTTCTTT
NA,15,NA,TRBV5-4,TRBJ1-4,CASSRGGGTNEKLFF,TGTGCCAGCAGCCGAGGTGGAGGAACTAATGAAAAACTGTTTTTT
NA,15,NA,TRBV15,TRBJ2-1,CATSRDLGTNNEQFF,TGTGCCACCAGCAGAGATCTAGGGACAAATAATGAGCAGTTCTTC
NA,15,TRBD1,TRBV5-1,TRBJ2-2,CASSWTGGNTGELFF,TGCGCCAGCAGCTGGACAGGGGGTAACACCGGGGAGCTGTTTTTT
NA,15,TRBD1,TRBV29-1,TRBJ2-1,CSVEGPRTGGNEQFF,TGCAGCGTTGAAGGCCCCCGGACAGGGGGGAATGAGCAGTTCTTC
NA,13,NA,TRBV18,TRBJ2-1,CASSPYSKERQFF,TGTGCCAGCTCCCCATACTCCAAAGAGCGGCAGTTCTTC
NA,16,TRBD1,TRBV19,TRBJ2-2,CASTHDGTGYTGELFF,TGTGCCAGTACCCATGACGGGACAGGGTACACCGGGGAGCTGTTTTTT
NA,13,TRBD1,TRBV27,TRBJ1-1,CASSLTGVTEAFF,TGTGCCAGCAGTTTGACAGGGGTCACTGAAGCTTTCTTT
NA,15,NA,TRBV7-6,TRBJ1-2,CASSLALGEGYGYTF,TGTGCCAGCAGCTTAGCTTTAGGGGAGGGGTATGGCTACACCTTC
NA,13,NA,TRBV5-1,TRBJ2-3,CASRVQGPDTQYF,TGCGCCAGCAGGGTACAGGGCCCAGATACGCAGTATTTT
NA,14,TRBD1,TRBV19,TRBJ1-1,CASSNRGANTEAFF,TGTGCCAGTAGCAACAGGGGGGCGAACACTGAAGCTTTCTTT
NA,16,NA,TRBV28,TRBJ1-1,CASSTHTGSPNTEAFF,TGTGCCAGCAGTACTCATACGGGGAGTCCGAACACTGAAGCTTTCTTT
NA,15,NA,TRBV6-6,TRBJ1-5,CASTQVGGFHQPQHF,TGTGCCAGCACCCAAGTTGGAGGTTTTCATCAGCCCCAGCATTTT
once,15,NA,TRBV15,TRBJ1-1,CATSRDRGGGTEAFF,TGTGCCACCAGCAGAGATAGGGGAGGGGGCACTGAAGCTTTCTTT
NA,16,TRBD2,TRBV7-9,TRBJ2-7,CASSLAGTSGSYEQYF,TGTGCCAGCAGCTTAGCCGGGACTAGCGGCTCCTACGAGCAGTACTTC
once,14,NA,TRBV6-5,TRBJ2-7,CASNGDWGTYEQYF,TGTGCCAGCAACGGGGACTGGGGCACCTACGAGCAGTACTTC
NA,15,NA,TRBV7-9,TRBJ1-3,CASSSTGIPGNTIYF,TGTGCCAGCAGCTCGACAGGTATTCCTGGAAACACCATATATTTT
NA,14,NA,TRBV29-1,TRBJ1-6,CSVAVKGDNSPLHF,TGCAGCGTGGCCGTGAAGGGAGATAATTCACCCCTCCACTTT
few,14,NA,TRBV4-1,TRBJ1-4,CASSQDRANEKLFF,TGCGCCAGCAGCCAAGATCGAGCGAATGAAAAACTGTTTTTT
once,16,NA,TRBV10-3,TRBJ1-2,CAISELTVNRNYGYTF,TGTGCCATCAGTGAGTTAACAGTCAACCGTAACTATGGCTACACCTTC
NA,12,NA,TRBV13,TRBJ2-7,CASIRVCYEQYF,TGTGCCAGCATACGGGTTTGCTACGAGCAGTACTTC
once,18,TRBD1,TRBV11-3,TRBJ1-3,CASSYKGQGRWTGNTIYF,TGTGCCAGCAGCTATAAGGGACAGGGAAGATGGACTGGAAACACCATATATTTT
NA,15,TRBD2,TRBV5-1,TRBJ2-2,CASSLVSGRTGELFF,TGCGCCAGCAGCTTGGTTAGCGGGAGGACCGGGGAGCTGTTTTTT
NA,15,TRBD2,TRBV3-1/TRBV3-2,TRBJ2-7,CASSQILAGPYEQYF,TGTGCCAGCAGCCAGATACTAGCGGGACCTTACGAGCAGTACTTC
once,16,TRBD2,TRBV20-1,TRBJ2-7,CSASDGTSGSSYEQYF,TGCAGTGCTAGTGACGGGACTAGCGGGTCATCCTACGAGCAGTACTTC
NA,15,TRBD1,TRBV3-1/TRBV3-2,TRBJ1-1,CASSLRTGFSTEAFF,TGTGCCAGCAGCCTCCGGACAGGGTTTTCCACTGAAGCTTTCTTT
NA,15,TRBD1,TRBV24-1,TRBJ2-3,CATSVHRGTTDTQYF,TGTGCCACCAGTGTGCACAGGGGAACCACAGATACGCAGTATTTT
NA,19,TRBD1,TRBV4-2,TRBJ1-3,CASSQGIHGTALSGNTIYF,TGTGCCAGCAGCCAAGGAATACACGGGACAGCTCTATCTGGAAACACCATATATTTT
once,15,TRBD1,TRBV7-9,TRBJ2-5,CASRRDRGSQETQYF,TGTGCCAGCAGGCGGGACAGGGGGAGCCAAGAGACCCAGTACTTC
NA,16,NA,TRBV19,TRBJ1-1,CASSIRTAVMNTEAFF,TGTGCCAGTAGTATACGGACAGCTGTTATGAACACTGAAGCTTTCTTT
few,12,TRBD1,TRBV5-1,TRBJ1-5,CSGDSHNQPQHF,TGCTCGGGGGACAGTCACAATCAGCCCCAGCATTTT
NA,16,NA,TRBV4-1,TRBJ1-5,CASSQESDTTLGPQHF,TGCGCCAGCAGCCAAGAATCAGACACCACTCTTGGGCCCCAGCATTTT
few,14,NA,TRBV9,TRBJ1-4,CASGPQGNNEKLFF,TGTGCCAGCGGGCCACAGGGCAATAATGAAAAACTGTTTTTT
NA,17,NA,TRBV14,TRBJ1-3,CASSQEWGGISGNTIYF,TGTGCCAGCAGCCAAGAATGGGGGGGGATCTCTGGAAACACCATATATTTT
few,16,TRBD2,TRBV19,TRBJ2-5,CASSGILAGVRETQYF,TGTGCCAGTAGTGGGATACTAGCGGGAGTGCGGGAGACCCAGTACTTC
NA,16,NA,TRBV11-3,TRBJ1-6,CASSLSFGSYNSPLHF,TGTGCCAGCAGCTTATCTTTCGGCTCCTATAATTCACCCCTCCACTTT
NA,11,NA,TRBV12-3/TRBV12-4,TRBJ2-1,CASSPEGQQFF,TGTGCCAGCAGCCCGGAGGGACAGCAGTTCTTC
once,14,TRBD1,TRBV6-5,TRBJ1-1,CASSSAQGDTEAFF,TGTGCCAGCAGTAGTGCCCAGGGGGACACTGAAGCTTTCTTT